A selection of T cell receptor beta chains follows, all from one sample in a study of OX40 agonist ivuxolimab in advanced cancers. Here immunoSEQ multiplex PCR was the method, and the copy in TCRdb shows in-frame clones only, minus some. The repertoire holds 35,000 to 40,000 clones, with 60% to 85% as singletons. Sequences were derived from CD4+ or CD8+ T cells sorted from blood, sampled in a trial of the OX40 agonist ivuxolimab. These receptors were collected from an adult with an advanced solid tumor such as melanoma, head and neck, liver or kidney cancer. Both conserved end residues are part of each CDR3. Fields, in order: D gene, J gene, clone size, V gene, CDR3 protein, CDR3 DNA. D genes are given only for firm matches. Where a row states a size, it is once, few, many or the class of an expanded clone; other rows omit it.

>TRBD1|TRBJ1-3|.|TRBV11-2
CASSSNRGGNTIYF
TGTGCCAGCAGCTCGAACAGGGGCGGAAACACCATATATTTT
>.|TRBJ2-5|.|TRBV18
CASSPEGGGETQYF
TGTGCCAGCTCACCAGAGGGGGGAGGAGAGACCCAGTACTTC
>.|TRBJ2-1|few|TRBV9
CASSAGGEQFF
TGTGCCAGCAGCGCCGGGGGTGAGCAGTTCTTC
>TRBD2|TRBJ2-5|.|TRBV19
CASSSSGRAGETQYF
TGTGCCAGTAGTTCGAGCGGGAGGGCCGGAGAGACCCAGTACTTC
>TRBD1|TRBJ1-2|.|TRBV5-1
CASSFADRDYGYTF
TGCGCCAGCAGCTTCGCGGACAGGGATTATGGCTACACCTTC
>.|TRBJ1-2|few|TRBV10-3
CAISGAGDGYTF
TGTGCCATCTCAGGGGCGGGAGATGGCTACACCTTC
>.|TRBJ1-2|.|TRBV5-1
CASSLEQGKSGYTF
TGCGCCAGCAGCTTGGAGCAGGGGAAGAGTGGCTACACCTTC
>TRBD1|TRBJ1-2|few|TRBV2
CASSQRTGNYGYTF
TGTGCCAGCAGTCAGAGGACAGGGAACTATGGCTACACCTTC
>TRBD1|TRBJ1-2|once|TRBV27
CASSPVWSTGQVAYGYTF
TGTGCCAGCAGTCCCGTCTGGTCCACCGGACAGGTCGCCTATGGCTACACCTTC
>.|TRBJ2-7|.|TRBV2
CASSDIFSSYEQYF
TGTGCCAGCAGTGACATTTTCAGCTCCTACGAGCAGTACTTC
>.|TRBJ1-1|.|TRBV5-1
CASKRPSAGGTEAFF
TGCGCCAGCAAAAGACCCAGCGCGGGCGGGACTGAAGCTTTCTTT
>.|TRBJ2-5|.|TRBV7-2
CASSLIRRETQYF
TGTGCCAGCAGCCTTATCCGACGGGAGACCCAGTACTTC
>.|TRBJ1-1|.|TRBV6-5
CASSYWENTEAFF
TGTGCCAGCAGTTATTGGGAGAACACTGAAGCTTTCTTT
>.|TRBJ2-6|.|TRBV27
CASSPLSGALGANVLTF
TGTGCCAGCAGTCCCTTATCGGGGGCGTTGGGGGCCAACGTCCTGACTTTC
>TRBD2|TRBJ2-1|.|TRBV7-9
CASSVGGTSGPSEQFF
TGTGCCAGCAGTGTTGGGGGGACTAGCGGGCCGAGTGAGCAGTTCTTC
>.|TRBJ2-2|.|TRBV7-8
CASSPISATNTGELFF
TGTGCCAGCAGCCCCATCTCCGCCACGAACACCGGGGAGCTGTTTTTT
>.|TRBJ1-4|medium-sized|TRBV30
CAWSVRRSSGANEKLFF
TGTGCCTGGAGTGTACGGAGGTCGTCGGGGGCTAATGAAAAACTGTTTTTT
>.|TRBJ2-1|.|TRBV7-9
CASSHTSGVEQFF
TGTGCCAGCAGCCACACTTCAGGGGTTGAGCAGTTCTTC
>.|TRBJ1-5|.|TRBV19
CASSIVRQRGNQPQHF
TGTGCCAGTAGTATAGTGCGACAGAGAGGCAATCAGCCCCAGCATTTT
>TRBD1|TRBJ1-2|once|TRBV2
CASSATGVVNYGYTF
TGTGCCAGCAGTGCGACAGGGGTCGTCAACTATGGCTACACCTTC
>TRBD2|TRBJ2-3|.|TRBV5-1
CASSLLAGGPPDTQYF
TGCGCCAGCAGCTTGCTGGCGGGGGGGCCGCCAGATACGCAGTATTTT
>.|TRBJ2-5|.|TRBV11-3
CAGSKGKTQYF
TGTGCCGGCAGCAAAGGGAAGACCCAGTACTTC
>.|TRBJ1-6|.|TRBV15
CATSPPGQPNSPLHF
TGTGCCACCAGCCCCCCTGGACAGCCGAATTCACCCCTCCACTTT
>.|TRBJ2-1|.|TRBV7-9
CASSFRSARATYNEQFF
TGTGCCAGCAGCTTTCGGTCCGCCCGGGCTACCTACAATGAGCAGTTCTTC
>.|TRBJ2-1|.|TRBV9
CASSLSTGTASYEQFF
TGTGCCAGCAGCCTCTCGACCGGGACGGCCTCATATGAGCAGTTCTTC
>TRBD2|TRBJ2-4|.|TRBV4-1
CASSQPLAGNNIQYF
TGCGCCAGCAGCCAGCCTCTAGCGGGAAATAACATTCAGTACTTC
>.|TRBJ1-1|.|TRBV19
CASSFGGFDTEAFF
TGTGCCAGTAGTTTCGGGGGTTTTGACACTGAAGCTTTCTTT
>.|TRBJ2-7|.|TRBV5-1
CASSLAQDIHEQYF
TGCGCCAGCAGCTTGGCTCAAGACATTCACGAGCAGTACTTC
>.|TRBJ2-3|.|TRBV6-5
CASSSWTTRDTQYF
TGTGCCAGCAGTTCCTGGACAACCCGGGATACGCAGTATTTT
>TRBD1|TRBJ2-7|.|TRBV15
CATSRGGTGNTEQYF
TGTGCCACCAGCAGAGGTGGGACAGGCAACACCGAGCAGTACTTC
>.|TRBJ2-7|.|TRBV18
CASSGSRGTDEQYF
TGTGCCAGCTCAGGCTCGAGGGGCACCGACGAGCAGTACTTC
>.|TRBJ2-7|once|TRBV12-5
CASGSGNLNYEQYF
TGTGCTAGTGGTTCGGGAAATCTTAACTACGAGCAGTACTTC
>.|TRBJ2-3|.|TRBV6-5
CASSYWPQVTATQYF
TGTGCCAGCAGTTACTGGCCACAGGTAACAGCTACGCAGTATTTT
>TRBD2|TRBJ2-7|few|TRBV2
CASSGQGRPAGGSFYEQYF
TGTGCCAGCAGTGGGCAGGGGAGGCCAGCGGGGGGTTCTTTCTACGAGCAGTACTTC
>TRBD2|TRBJ2-1|few|TRBV7-9
CASSKGLAGAREQFF
TGTGCCAGCAGCAAGGGACTAGCGGGAGCTCGGGAGCAGTTCTTC
>TRBD1|TRBJ2-5|.|TRBV18
CASSPGQKQETQYF
TGTGCCAGCTCACCGGGACAGAAACAAGAGACCCAGTACTTC
>TRBD2|TRBJ2-1|.|TRBV5-1
CASSLERGNNNEQFF
TGCGCCAGCAGCTTGGAGCGGGGGAATAACAATGAGCAGTTCTTC
>.|TRBJ2-5|.|TRBV7-9
CAVSQGRRRPETQYF
TGTGCCGTCAGCCAGGGCAGGCGACGACCGGAGACCCAGTACTTC
>.|TRBJ1-6|.|TRBV6-5
CASSLQSSYNSPLHF
TGTGCCAGCAGTTTACAGAGCTCCTATAATTCACCCCTCCACTTT
>.|TRBJ1-5|.|TRBV6-5
CASSQDSNQPQHF
TGTGCCAGCAGCCAGGATAGCAATCAGCCCCAGCATTTT
>TRBD1|TRBJ2-7|.|TRBV19
CASSIETGGDF
TGTGCCAGTAGTATAGAAACAGGGGGCGACTTC
>.|TRBJ2-4|.|TRBV28
CASSSEILAKNIQYF
TGTGCCAGCAGTAGCGAGATATTAGCCAAAAACATTCAGTACTTC
>TRBD1|TRBJ2-1|.|TRBV7-9
CASSYGTVLEQFF
TGTGCCAGCAGCTACGGGACAGTACTTGAGCAGTTCTTC
>.|TRBJ2-3|.|TRBV11-3
CASSPTSSSADTQYF
TGTGCCAGCAGCCCGACTAGTTCATCCGCAGATACGCAGTATTTT
>.|TRBJ1-4|.|TRBV5-4
CASSISSTNEKLFF
TGTGCCAGCAGCATAAGCTCAACTAATGAAAAACTGTTTTTT
>TRBD2|TRBJ2-1|.|TRBV10-1
CASSDLAGLNYNEQFF
TGCGCCAGCAGTGATTTAGCGGGTCTGAATTACAATGAGCAGTTCTTC
>.|TRBJ2-7|.|TRBV7-2
CASSLGYGGLSSYEQYF
TGTGCCAGCAGCTTAGGCTATGGAGGGTTGAGCTCCTACGAGCAGTACTTC
>.|TRBJ1-1|.|TRBV10-3
CAISVGANTEAFF
TGTGCCATCAGTGTAGGGGCGAACACTGAAGCTTTCTTT
>.|TRBJ2-7|.|TRBV2
CASRPGDRASYEQYF
TGTGCCAGCCGACCGGGAGACAGGGCCTCCTACGAGCAGTACTTC
>TRBD1|TRBJ1-4|.|TRBV30
CAWSLGTGGANEKLFF
TGTGCCTGGAGCCTTGGGACAGGGGGCGCGAATGAAAAACTGTTTTTT
>TRBD1|TRBJ2-1|.|TRBV7-3
CASSLTTGGYNEQFF
TGTGCCAGCAGCTTAACGACAGGGGGATACAATGAGCAGTTCTTC
>TRBD2|TRBJ2-1|.|TRBV4-2
CASSRTSGGPNEQFF
TGTGCCAGCAGCCGGACGTCGGGGGGGCCGAATGAGCAGTTCTTC
>.|TRBJ1-5|.|TRBV10-1
CASSPDGTKPQHF
TGCGCCAGCAGTCCGGACGGCACAAAGCCCCAGCATTTT